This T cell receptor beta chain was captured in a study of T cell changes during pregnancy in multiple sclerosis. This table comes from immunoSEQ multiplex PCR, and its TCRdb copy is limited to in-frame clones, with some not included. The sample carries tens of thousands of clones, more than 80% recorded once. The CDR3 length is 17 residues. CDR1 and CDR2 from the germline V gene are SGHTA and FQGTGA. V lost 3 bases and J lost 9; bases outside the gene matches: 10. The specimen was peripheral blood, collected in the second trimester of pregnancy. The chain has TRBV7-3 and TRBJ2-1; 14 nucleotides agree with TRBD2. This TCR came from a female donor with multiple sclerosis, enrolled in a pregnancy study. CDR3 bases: TGTGCCAGCAGCTTCTCCAGACTAGCGGGGGGGCCTGGTGAGCAGTTCTTC. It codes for CASSFSRLAGGPGEQFF.